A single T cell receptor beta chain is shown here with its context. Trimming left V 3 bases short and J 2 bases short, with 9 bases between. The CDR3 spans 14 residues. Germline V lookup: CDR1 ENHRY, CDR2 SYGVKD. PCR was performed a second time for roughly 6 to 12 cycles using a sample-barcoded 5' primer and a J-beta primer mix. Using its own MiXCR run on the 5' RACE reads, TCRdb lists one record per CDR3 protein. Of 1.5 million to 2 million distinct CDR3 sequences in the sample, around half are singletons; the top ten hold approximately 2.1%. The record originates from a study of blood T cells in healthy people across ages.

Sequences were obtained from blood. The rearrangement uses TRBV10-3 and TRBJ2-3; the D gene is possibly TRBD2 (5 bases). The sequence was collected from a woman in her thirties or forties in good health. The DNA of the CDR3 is TGTGCCATCAGTGAAACGGGGTCCACAGATACGCAGTATTTT. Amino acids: CAISETGSTDTQYF.